Following are 2 T cell receptor beta chains from one sample sequenced in a study of T cell responses to AZD1222 COVID-19 vaccine. Assay used: immunoSEQ multiplex PCR; TCRdb lists only in-frame clones, some missing. In the table there are tens of thousands of clones, around 90% of which are singletons. Sample: peripheral blood, taken 28 days after the second AZD1222 dose. These receptors were obtained from an adult who received the AZD1222 COVID-19 vaccine.

The chain couples TRBV28 to TRBJ1-1; 7 bases line up with TRBD1. With V trimmed by 0 bases and J by 0 bases, 4 bases remained unmatched. The CDR3 spans 16 residues. CDR1 and CDR2 from the germline V gene are MDHEN and SYDVKM. Here the CDR3 DNA reads TGTGCCAGCAGTTTATGGCAGGGGGGAATGAACACTGAAGCTTTCTTT. Amino acid sequence: CASSLWQGGMNTEAFF.

The rearrangement joins TRBV7-2 to TRBJ1-2; maybe TRBD1 (5 bases). The CDR3 runs 13 residues. CDR1 is SGHTA and CDR2 is FQGNSA in the germline V gene. V lost 4 bases to trimming and J lost 4 bases, with 10 bases between them. CDR3 region: CASSSRGGYGYTF. The CDR3 nucleotides read TGTGCCAGCAGCTCCCGGGGGGGCTATGGCTACACCTTC. The full variable domain, rest sourced from reference TRBV7-2 and TRBJ1-2, is GAGVSQSPSNKVTEKGKDVELRCDPISGHTALYWYRQSLGQGLEFLIYFQGNSAPDKSGLPSDRFSAERTGGSVSTLTIQRTQQEDSAVYLCASSSRGGYGYTFGSGTRLTVV.